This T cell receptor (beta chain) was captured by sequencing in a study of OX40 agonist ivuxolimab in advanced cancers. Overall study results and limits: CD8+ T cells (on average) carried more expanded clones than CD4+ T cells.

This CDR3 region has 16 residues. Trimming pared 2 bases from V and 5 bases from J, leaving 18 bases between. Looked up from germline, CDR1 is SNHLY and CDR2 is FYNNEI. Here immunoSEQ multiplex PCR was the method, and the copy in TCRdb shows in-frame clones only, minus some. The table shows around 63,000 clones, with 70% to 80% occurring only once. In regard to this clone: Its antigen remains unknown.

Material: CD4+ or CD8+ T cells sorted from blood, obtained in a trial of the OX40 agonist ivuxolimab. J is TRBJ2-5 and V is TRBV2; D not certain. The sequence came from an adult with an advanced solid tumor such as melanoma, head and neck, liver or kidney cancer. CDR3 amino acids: CASSERPPRSGETQYF. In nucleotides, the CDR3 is TGTGCCAGCAGTGAACGGCCCCCCCGGTCCGGGGAGACCCAGTACTTC.